This T cell receptor (beta chain) stems from a study of shared clonotypes between healthy human individuals. A note on this clone: The identical CDR3 is also encoded by other nucleotide sequences in the sample.

Some clones are missing from TCRdb's copy, which holds only in-frame ones; the method was immunoSEQ multiplex PCR. The table includes around 530,000 clones, roughly four fifths detected once. This CDR3 is built from 15 residues. Germline assignment: CDR1 WSHSY and CDR2 SAAADI. V gave up 2 bases and J gave up 5 bases; unmatched junction bases: 7. This chain links TRBV10-2 with TRBJ2-5, with TRBD2 identical over 8 bases. Sequences were obtained from PBMCs. The sequence came from a woman in her forties in good health. Some clones in this sample may be carry-over from other donors' samples. The CDR3 is CASSEGWREVETQYF. The CDR3 DNA reads as TGCGCCAGCAGTGAGGGTTGGCGGGAGGTTGAGACCCAGTACTTC.